This T cell receptor (beta chain) was found in a study of molecular identifiers for immune sequencing clone quantification. General study findings and limits: In CMV-specific effectors, clones above 20 copies held over 97% of molecules; naive, under 1%.

One entry per CDR3 protein, called by TCRdb with MiXCR from the PCR reads. The data show about 640,000 distinct CDR3 sequences, 15% to 20% seen once. This CDR3 comprises 15 residues. The V gene's germline CDR1 is GTSNPN and CDR2 SVGIG (reference sequence). V was pared by 5 bases and J by 1 base, with 6 bases of the junction left unmatched. A CD8+CD4-CCR7+CD45RA+ gate was used to sort naive CD8 T cells. Concerning this clonotype itself: Its antigen is undetermined.

The specimen sequenced was naive CD8+ T cells from blood, with Jurkat cell RNA spiked in. Subset of the sample: FACS-sorted CD8+CD4-CCR7+CD45RA+ naive T cells. This TCR was sampled from a human donor in good health. Some libraries in this study had Jurkat cell RNA spiked in. V and J are TRBV30 and TRBJ1-5; TRBD1 matches at 9 bases. The CDR3 DNA sequence: TGTGCCTGGCAACAGGGGGCTCTGAGCAATCAGCCCCAGCATTTT. This gives the protein CAWQQGALSNQPQHF.